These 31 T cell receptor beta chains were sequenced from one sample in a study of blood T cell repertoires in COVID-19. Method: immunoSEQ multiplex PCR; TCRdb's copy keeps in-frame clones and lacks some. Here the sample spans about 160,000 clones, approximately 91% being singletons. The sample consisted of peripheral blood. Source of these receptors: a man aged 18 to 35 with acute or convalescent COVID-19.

The CDR3 nucleotides read TGTGCCTGCACACCAGGGGGAATGGCGTATGGCTACACCTTC. It specifies CACTPGGMAYGYTF. The V and J genes are TRBV30 and TRBJ1-2; 7 bases match TRBD1. The CDR3 sequence is 14 residues long. CDR1 and CDR2 (germline): GTSNPN, SVGIG (reference sequence). Trimming took 6 bases from V and 5 from J; bases not matched to a gene: 12.

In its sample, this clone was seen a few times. CDR3 bases: TGCAGCGTTGGAGTAGGACAGGGGTCTGCAGACACCGGGGAGCTGTTTTTT. Protein sequence: CSVGVGQGSADTGELFF. The genes are TRBV29-1 and TRBJ2-2; 9 positions agree with TRBD1. CDR3 length: 17 residues. The germline V gene encodes CDR1 SQVTM and CDR2 ANQGSEA. Trimming took 4 bases from V and 3 from J; bases not matched to a gene: 12.

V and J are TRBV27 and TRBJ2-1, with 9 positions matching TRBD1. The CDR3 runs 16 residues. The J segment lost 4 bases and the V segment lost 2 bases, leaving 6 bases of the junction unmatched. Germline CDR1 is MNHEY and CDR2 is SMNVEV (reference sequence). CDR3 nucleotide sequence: TGTGCCAGCAGTTTACAAAACAGGGGGCGTTACAATGAGCAGTTCTTC. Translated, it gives CASSLQNRGRYNEQFF.

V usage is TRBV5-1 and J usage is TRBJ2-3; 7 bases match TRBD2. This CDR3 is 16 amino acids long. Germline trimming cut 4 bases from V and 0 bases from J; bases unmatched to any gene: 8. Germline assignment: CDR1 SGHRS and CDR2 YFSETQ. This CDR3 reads CASSRKTSSSTDTQYF. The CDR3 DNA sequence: TGCGCCAGCAGCCGCAAGACTAGCTCGAGCACAGATACGCAGTATTTT. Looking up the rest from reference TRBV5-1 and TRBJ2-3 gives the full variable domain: KAGVTQTPRYLIKTRGQQVTLSCSPISGHRSVSWYQQTPGQGLQFLFEYFSETQRNKGNFPGRFSGRQFSNSRSEMNVSTLELGDSALYLCASSRKTSSSTDTQYFGPGTRLTVL.

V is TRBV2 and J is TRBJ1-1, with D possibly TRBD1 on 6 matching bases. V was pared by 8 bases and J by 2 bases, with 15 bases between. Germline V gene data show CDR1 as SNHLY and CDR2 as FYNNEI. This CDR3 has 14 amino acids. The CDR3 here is CASGGRGINTEAFF. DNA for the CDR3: TGTGCCAGCGGGGGGAGGGGGATCAACACTGAAGCTTTCTTT.

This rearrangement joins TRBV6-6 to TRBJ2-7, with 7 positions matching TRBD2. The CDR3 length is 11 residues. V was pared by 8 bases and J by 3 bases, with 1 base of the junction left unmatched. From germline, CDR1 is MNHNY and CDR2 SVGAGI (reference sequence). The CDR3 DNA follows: TGTGCCAGCGGGGGGGGCTACGAGCAGTACTTC. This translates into CASGGGYEQYF.

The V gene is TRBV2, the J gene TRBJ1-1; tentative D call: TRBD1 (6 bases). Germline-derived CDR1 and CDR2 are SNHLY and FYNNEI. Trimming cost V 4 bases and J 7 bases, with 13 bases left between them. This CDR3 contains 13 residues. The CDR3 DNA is TGTGCCAGCAGTGGTCAGGGGCGGAGTGAAGCTTTCTTT. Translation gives CASSGQGRSEAFF.

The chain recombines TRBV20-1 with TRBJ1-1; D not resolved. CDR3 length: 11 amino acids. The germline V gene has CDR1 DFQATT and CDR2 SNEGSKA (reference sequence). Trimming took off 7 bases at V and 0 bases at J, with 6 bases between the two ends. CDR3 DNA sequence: TGCAGTGTACAGTTGAACACTGAAGCTTTCTTT. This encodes CSVQLNTEAFF.

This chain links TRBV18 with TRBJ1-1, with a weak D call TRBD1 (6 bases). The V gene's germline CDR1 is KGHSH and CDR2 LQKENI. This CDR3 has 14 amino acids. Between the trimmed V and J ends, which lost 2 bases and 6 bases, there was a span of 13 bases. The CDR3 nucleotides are TGTGCCAGCTCACCAGCTGCGGACAGCCCTGAAGCTTTCTTT. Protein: CASSPAADSPEAFF.

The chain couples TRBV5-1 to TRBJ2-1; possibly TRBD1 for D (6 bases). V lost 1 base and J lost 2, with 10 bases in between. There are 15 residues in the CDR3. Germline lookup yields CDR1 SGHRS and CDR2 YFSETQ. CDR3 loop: CASSLHRDTYNEQFF. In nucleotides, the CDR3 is TGCGCCAGCAGCTTGCATAGGGACACCTACAATGAGCAGTTCTTC.

In nucleotides, the CDR3 is TGTGCCAGCAGTTCCCAACCCGGGGGTAGGTCGTTCTTC. It yields the protein CASSSQPGGRSFF. The chain carries TRBV7-2 and TRBJ2-1; possibly TRBD2 for D (6 bases). In germline, CDR1 is SGHTA, CDR2 FQGNSA. This CDR3 is 13 amino acids long. V was clipped by 6 bases and J by 15 bases, with 21 bases between them.

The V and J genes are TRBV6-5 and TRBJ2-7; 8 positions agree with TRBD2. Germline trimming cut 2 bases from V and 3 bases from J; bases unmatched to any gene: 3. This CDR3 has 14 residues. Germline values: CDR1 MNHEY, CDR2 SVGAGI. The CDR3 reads CASSYERGIYEQYF. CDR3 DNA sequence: TGTGCCAGCAGTTACGAGCGGGGGATCTACGAGCAGTACTTC.

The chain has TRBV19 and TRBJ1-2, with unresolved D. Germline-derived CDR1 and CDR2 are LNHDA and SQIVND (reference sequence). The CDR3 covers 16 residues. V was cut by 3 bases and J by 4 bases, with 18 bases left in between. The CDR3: CASSIDEQPSFYGYTF. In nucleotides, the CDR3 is TGTGCCAGTAGTATCGATGAACAGCCATCCTTCTATGGCTACACCTTC.

The CDR3 DNA reads TGCGCCAGCAGGGACAGCTCGAACACTGAAGCTTTCTTT. Translation: CASRDSSNTEAFF. The genes are TRBV10-2 and TRBJ1-1; D possibly corresponds to TRBD1 (6 bases). Germline assignment: CDR1 WSHSY and CDR2 SAAADI. V dropped 6 bases and J dropped 1 base, with 9 bases sitting between them. This CDR3 has 13 residues.

CDR3 amino acids: CATSDTTGYTGELFF. CDR3 DNA: TGTGCCACCAGTGACACGACAGGTTACACCGGGGAGCTGTTTTTT. V is TRBV24-1 and J is TRBJ2-2, with D possibly TRBD1 on 6 matching bases. This CDR3 is 15 amino acids long. The V gene lost 4 bases and the J gene lost 3 bases, with 11 bases spanning the gap. The germline CDR1 and CDR2 sequences are KGHDR and SFDVKD.

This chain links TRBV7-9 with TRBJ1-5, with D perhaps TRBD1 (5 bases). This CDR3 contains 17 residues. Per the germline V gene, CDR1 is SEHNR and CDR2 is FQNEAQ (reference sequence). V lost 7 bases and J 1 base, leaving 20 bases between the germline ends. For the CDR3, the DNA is TGTGCCAGCACCCGAAGCACAGGTTTTACCAGCAATCAGCCCCAGCATTTT. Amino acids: CASTRSTGFTSNQPQHF. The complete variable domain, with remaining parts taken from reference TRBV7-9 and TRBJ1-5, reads DTGVSQNPRHKITKRGQNVTFRCDPISEHNRLYWYRQTLGQGPEFLTYFQNEAQLEKSRLLSDRFSAERPKGSFSTLEIQRTEQGDSAMYLCASTRSTGFTSNQPQHFGDGTRLSIL.

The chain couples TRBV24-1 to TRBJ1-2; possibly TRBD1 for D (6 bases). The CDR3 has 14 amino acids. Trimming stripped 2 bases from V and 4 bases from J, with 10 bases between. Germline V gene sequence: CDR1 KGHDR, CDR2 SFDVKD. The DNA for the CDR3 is TGTGCCACCAGTGATTCGTCGACAGGCTATGGCTACACCTTC. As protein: CATSDSSTGYGYTF.

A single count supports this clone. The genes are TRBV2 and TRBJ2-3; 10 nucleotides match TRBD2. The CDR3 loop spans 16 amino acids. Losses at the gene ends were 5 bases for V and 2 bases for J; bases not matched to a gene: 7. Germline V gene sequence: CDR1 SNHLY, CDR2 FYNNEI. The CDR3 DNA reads TGTGCCAGCAGTATCAGCGGGGGGGCACTCACAGATACGCAGTATTTT. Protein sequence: CASSISGGALTDTQYF. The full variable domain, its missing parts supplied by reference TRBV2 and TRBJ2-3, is EPEVTQTPSHQVTQMGQEVILRCVPISNHLYFYWYRQILGQKVEFLVSFYNNEISEKSEIFDDQFSVERPDGSNFTLKIRSTKLEDSAMYFCASSISGGALTDTQYFGPGTRLTVL.

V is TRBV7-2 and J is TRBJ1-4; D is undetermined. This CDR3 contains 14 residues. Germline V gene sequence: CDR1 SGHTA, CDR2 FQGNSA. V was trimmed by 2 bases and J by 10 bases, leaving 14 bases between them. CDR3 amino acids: CASSLQTFPGKLFF. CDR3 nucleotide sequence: TGTGCCAGCAGCTTACAGACTTTTCCGGGAAAACTGTTTTTT.

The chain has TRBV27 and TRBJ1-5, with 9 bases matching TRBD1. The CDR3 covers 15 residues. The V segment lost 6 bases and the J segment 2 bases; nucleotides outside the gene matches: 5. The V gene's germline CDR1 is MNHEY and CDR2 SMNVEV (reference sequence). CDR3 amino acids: CASRQTGGGNQPQHF. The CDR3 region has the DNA TGTGCCAGCAGACAGACAGGGGGAGGCAATCAGCCCCAGCATTTT.

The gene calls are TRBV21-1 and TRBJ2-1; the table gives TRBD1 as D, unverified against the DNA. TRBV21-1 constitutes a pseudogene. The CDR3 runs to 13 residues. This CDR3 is CASSSLTDNEQFF. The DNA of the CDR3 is TGTGCCAGCAGCTCCCTGACAGACAATGAGCAGTTCTTC.

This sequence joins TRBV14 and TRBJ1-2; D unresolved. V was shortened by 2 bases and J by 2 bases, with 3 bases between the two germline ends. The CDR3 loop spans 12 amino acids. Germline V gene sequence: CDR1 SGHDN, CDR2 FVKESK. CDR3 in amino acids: CASSQQNYGYTF. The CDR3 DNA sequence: TGTGCCAGCAGCCAACAGAACTATGGCTACACCTTC.

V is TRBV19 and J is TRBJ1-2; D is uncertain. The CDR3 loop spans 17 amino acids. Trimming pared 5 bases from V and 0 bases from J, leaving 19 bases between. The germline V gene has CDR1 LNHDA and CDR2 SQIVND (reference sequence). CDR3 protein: CASSLGIQAGSNYGYTF. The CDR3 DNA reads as TGTGCCAGTAGTCTGGGAATTCAAGCGGGTTCTAACTATGGCTACACCTTC.

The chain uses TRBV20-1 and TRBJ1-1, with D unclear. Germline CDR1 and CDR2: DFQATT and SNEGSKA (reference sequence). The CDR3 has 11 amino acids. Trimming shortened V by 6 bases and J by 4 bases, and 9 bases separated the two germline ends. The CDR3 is CSAWRSTEAFF. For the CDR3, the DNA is TGCAGTGCGTGGCGGAGCACTGAAGCTTTCTTT.

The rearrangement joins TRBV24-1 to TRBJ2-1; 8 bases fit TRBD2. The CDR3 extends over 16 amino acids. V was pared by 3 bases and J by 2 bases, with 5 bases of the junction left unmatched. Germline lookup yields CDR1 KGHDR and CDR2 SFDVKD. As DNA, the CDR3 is TGTGCCACCAGTGATCTAGCGGGCCCTGCCTACAATGAGCAGTTCTTC. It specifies CATSDLAGPAYNEQFF.

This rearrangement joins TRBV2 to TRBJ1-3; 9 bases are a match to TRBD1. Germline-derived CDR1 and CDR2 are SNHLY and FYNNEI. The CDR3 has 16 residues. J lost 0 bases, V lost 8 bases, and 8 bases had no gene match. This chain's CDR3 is CASRSTGGNSGNTIYF. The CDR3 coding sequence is TGTGCCAGCCGATCGACAGGGGGGAACTCTGGAAACACCATATATTTT.

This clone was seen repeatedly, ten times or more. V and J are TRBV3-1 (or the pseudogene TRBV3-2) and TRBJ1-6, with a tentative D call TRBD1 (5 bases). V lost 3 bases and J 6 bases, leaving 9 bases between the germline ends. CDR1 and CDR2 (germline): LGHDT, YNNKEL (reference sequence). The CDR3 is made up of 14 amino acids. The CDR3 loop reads CASSQSRVNSPLHF. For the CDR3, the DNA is TGTGCCAGCAGCCAGAGCAGGGTTAATTCACCCCTCCACTTT.

This CDR3 is CASSLPHDYGYTF. DNA for the CDR3: TGTGCCAGCAGCCTACCCCATGACTATGGCTACACCTTC. V usage is TRBV5-4 and J usage is TRBJ1-2; D is unclear. In germline, CDR1 is SGHNT, CDR2 YYREEE (reference sequence). The CDR3 has 13 amino acids. Trimming shortened V by 4 bases and J by 3 bases, and 10 bases separated the two germline ends.

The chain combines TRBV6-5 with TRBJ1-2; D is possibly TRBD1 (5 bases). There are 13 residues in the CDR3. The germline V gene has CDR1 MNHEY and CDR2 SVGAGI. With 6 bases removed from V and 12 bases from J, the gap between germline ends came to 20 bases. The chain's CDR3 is CASRARGLNPHTF. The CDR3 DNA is TGTGCCAGCAGGGCAAGGGGCCTCAATCCTCACACCTTC.

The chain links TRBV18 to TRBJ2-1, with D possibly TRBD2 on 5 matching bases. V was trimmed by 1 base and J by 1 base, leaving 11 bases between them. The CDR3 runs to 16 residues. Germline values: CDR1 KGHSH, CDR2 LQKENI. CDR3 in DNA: TGTGCCAGCTCACCACTAGCGATCAATTCCTACAATGAGCAGTTCTTC. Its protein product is CASSPLAINSYNEQFF.

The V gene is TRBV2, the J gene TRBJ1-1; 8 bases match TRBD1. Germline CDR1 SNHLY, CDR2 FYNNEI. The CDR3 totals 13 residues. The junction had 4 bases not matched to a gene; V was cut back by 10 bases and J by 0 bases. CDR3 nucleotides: TGTGCCACTGGACAGGGATTGAACACTGAAGCTTTCTTT. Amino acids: CATGQGLNTEAFF.